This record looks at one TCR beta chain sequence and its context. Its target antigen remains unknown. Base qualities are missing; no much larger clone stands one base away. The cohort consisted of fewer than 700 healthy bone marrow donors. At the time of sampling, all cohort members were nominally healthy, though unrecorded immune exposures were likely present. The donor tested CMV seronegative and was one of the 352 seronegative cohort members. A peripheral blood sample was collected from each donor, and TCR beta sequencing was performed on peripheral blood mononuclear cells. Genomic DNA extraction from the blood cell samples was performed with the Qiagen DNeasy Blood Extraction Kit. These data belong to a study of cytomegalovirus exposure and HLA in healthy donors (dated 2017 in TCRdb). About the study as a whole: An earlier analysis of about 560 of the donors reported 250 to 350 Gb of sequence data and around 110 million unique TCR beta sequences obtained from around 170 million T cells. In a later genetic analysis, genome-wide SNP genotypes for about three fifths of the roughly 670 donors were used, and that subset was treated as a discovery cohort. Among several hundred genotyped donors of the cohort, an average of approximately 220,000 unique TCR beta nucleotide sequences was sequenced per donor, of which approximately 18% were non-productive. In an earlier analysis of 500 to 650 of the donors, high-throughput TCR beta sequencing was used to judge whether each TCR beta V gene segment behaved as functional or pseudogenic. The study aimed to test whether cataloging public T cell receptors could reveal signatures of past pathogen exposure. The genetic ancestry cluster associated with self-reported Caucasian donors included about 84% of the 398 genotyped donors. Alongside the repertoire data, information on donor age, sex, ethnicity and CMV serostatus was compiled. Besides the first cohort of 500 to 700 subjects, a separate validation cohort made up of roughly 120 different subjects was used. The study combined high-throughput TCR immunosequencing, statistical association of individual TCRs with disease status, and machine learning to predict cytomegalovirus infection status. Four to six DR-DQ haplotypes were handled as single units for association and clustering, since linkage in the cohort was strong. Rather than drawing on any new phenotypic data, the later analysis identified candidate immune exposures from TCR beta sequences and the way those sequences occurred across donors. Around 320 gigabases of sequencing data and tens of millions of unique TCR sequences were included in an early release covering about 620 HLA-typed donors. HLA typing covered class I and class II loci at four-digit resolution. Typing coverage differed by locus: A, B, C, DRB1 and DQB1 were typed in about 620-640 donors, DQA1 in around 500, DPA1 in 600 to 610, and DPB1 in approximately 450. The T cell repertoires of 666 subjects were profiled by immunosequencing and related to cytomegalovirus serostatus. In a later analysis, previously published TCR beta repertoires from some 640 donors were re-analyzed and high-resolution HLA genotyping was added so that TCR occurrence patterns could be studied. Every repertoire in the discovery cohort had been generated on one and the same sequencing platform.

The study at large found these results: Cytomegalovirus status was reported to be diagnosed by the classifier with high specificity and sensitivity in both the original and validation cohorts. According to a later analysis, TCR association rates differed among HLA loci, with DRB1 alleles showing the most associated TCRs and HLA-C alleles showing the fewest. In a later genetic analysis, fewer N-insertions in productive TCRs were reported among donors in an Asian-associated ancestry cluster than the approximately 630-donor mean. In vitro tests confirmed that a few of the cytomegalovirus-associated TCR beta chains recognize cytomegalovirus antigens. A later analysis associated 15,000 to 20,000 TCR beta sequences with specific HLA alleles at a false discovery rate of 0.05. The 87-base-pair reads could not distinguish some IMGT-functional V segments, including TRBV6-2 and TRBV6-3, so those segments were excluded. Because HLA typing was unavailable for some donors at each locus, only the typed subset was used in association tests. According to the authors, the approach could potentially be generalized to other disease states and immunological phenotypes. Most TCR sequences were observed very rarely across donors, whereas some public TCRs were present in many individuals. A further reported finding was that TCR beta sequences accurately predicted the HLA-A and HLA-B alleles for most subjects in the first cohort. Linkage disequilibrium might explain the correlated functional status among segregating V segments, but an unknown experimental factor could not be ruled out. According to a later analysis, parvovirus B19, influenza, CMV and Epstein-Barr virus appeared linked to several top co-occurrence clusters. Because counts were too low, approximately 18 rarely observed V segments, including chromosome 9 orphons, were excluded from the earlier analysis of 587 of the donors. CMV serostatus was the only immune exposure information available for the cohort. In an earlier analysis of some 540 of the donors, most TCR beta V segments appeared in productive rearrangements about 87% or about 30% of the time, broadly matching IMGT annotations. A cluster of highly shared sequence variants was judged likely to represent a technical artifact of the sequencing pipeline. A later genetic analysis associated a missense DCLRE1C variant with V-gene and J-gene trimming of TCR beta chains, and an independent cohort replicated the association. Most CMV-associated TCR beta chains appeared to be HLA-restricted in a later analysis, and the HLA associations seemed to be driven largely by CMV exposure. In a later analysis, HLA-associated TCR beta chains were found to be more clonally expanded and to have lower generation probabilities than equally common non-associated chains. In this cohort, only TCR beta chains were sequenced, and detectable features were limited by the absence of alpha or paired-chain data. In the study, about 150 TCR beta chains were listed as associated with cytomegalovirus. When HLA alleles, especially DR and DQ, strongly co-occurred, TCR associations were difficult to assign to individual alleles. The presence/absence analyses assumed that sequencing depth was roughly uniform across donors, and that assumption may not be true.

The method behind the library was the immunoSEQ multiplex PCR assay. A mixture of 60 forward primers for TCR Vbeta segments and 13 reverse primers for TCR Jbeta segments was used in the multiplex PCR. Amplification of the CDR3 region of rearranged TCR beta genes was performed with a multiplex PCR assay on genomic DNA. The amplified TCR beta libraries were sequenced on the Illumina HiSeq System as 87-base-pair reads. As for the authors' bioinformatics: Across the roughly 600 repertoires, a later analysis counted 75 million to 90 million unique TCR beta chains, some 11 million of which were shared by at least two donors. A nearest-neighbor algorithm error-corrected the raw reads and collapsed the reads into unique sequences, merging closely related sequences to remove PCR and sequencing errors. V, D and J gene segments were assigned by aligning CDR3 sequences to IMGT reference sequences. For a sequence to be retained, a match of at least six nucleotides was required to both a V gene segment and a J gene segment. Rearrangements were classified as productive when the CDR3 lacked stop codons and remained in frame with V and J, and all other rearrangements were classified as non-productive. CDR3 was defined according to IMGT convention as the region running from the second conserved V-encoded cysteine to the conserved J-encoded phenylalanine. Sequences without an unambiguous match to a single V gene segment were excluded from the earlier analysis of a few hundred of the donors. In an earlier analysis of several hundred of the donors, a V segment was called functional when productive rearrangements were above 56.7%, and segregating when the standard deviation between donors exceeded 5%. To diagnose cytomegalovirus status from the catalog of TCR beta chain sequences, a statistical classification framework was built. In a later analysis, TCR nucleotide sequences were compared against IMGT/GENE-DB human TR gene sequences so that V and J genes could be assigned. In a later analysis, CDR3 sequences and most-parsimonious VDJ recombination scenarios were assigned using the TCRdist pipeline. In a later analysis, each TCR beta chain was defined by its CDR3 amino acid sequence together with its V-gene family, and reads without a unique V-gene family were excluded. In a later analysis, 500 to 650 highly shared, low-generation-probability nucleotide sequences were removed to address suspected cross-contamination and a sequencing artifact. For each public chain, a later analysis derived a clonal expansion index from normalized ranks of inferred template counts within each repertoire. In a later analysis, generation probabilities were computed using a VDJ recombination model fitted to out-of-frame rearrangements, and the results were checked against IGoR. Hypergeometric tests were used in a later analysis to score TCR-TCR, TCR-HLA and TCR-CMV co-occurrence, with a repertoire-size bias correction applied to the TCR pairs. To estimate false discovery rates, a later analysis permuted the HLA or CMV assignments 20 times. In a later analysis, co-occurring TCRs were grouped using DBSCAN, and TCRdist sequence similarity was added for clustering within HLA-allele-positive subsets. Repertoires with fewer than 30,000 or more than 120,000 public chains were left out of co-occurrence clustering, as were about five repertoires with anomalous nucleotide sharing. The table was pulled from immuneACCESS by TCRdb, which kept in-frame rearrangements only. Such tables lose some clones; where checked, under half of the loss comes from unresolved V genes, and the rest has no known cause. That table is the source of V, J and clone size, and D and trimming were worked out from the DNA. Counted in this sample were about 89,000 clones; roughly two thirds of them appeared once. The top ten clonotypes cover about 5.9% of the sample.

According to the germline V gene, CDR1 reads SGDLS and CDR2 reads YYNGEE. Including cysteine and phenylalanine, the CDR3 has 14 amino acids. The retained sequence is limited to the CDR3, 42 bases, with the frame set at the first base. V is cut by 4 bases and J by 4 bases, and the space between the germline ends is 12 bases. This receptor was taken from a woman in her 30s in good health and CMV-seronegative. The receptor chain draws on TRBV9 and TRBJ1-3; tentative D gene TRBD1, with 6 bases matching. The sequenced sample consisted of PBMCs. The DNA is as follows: TGTGCCAGCAGCCCCTCAGGGGCCGGAAACACCATATATTTT. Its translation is CASSPSGAGNTIYF. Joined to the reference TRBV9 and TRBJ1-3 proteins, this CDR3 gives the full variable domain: DSGVTQTPKHLITATGQRVTLRCSPRSGDLSVYWYQQSLDQGLQFLIQYYNGEERAKGNILERFSAQQFPDLHSELNLSSLELGDSALYFCASSPSGAGNTIYFGEGSWLTVV.